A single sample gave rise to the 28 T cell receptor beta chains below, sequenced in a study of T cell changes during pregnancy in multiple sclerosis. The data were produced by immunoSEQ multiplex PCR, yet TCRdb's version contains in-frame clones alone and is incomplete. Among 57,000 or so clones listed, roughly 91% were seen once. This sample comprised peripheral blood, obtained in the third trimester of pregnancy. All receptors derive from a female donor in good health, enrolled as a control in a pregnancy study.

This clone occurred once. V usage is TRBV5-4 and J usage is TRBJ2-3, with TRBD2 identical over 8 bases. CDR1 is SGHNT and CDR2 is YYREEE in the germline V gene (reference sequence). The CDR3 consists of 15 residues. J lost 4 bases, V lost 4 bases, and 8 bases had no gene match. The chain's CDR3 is CASSGSGGRADTQYF. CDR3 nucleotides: TGTGCCAGCAGCGGATCGGGAGGGCGGGCAGATACGCAGTATTTT.

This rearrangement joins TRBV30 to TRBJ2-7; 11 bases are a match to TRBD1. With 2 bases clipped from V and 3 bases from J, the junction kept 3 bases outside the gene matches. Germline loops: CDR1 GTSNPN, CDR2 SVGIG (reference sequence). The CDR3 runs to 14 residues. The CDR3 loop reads CAWSTGTGGYEQYF. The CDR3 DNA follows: TGTGCCTGGAGTACAGGGACAGGGGGCTACGAGCAGTACTTC.

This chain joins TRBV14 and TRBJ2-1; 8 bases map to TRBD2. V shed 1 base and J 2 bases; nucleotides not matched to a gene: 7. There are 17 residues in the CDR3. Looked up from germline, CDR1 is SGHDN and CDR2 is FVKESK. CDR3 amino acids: CASSQVVGRGAYNEQFF. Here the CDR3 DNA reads TGTGCCAGCAGCCAAGTGGTTGGGCGGGGGGCCTACAATGAGCAGTTCTTC.

CDR3 nucleotide sequence: TGCGCCAGCAGTGTGGAGGGAAGGTCGGGGAATGAGCAGTTCTTC. It is translated as CASSVEGRSGNEQFF. This chain joins TRBV5-1 and TRBJ2-1; a possible D gene is TRBD2 (6 bases). Trimming removed 5 bases at V and 7 bases at J, with 19 bases between. This CDR3 spans 15 amino acids. Germline CDR1 and CDR2: SGHRS and YFSETQ.

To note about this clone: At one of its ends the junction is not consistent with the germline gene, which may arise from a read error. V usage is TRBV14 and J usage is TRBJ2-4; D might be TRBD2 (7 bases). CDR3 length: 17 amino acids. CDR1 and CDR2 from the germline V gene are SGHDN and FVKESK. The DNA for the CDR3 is TGTGCCAGCACCCAATCTGTTAGTGGGGGGGCCCTAGGTATTCAGTACTTC. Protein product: CASTQSVSGGALGIQYF.

CDR3 nucleotide sequence: TGCAGCGTTATAAGGGGGCGAGCGTTAAGCTCCTACGAGCAGTACTTC. Amino acid sequence: CSVIRGRALSSYEQYF. The chain joins TRBV29-1 to TRBJ2-7, with 7 positions matching TRBD1. Germline V gene sequence: CDR1 SQVTM, CDR2 ANQGSEA. With V trimmed by 5 bases and J by 0 bases, 13 bases remained unmatched. This CDR3 comprises 16 residues.

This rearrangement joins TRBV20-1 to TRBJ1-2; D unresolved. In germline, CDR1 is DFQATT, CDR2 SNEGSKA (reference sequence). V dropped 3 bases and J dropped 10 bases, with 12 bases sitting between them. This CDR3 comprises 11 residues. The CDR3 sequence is CSARLRVDYTF. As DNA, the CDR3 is TGCAGTGCTAGGTTGAGGGTCGACTACACCTTC.

CDR3 in amino acids: CASSGTVQETQYF. The CDR3 DNA sequence: TGTGCCAGCAGCGGCACCGTCCAAGAGACCCAGTACTTC. The gene calls are TRBV7-2 and TRBJ2-5, with D unclear. The CDR3 sequence is 13 residues long. Germline V lookup: CDR1 SGHTA, CDR2 FQGNSA. The V and J ends lost 5 bases and 1 base respectively, with 8 bases between them.

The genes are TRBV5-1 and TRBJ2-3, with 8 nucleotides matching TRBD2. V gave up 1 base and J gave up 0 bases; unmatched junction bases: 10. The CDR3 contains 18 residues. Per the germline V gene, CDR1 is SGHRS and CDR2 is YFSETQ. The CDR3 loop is CASSLFLASGPSTDTQYF. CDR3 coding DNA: TGCGCCAGCAGCTTGTTCCTGGCTAGCGGGCCTAGCACAGATACGCAGTATTTT.

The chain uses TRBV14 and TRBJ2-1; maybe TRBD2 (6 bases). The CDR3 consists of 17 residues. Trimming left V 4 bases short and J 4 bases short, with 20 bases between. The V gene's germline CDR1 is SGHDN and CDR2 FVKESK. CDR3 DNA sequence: TGTGCCAGCAGCCCAATGGAGTACCCAGGAGGGTACAATGAGCAGTTCTTC. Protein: CASSPMEYPGGYNEQFF.

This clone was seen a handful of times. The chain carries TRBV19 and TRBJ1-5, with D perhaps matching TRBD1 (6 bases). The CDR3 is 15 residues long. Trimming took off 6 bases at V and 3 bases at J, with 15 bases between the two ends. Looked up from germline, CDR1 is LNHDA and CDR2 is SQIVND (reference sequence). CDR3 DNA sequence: TGTGCCAGTAGCGCCGGGGGGCGTAACAATCAGCCCCAGCATTTT. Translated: CASSAGGRNNQPQHF.

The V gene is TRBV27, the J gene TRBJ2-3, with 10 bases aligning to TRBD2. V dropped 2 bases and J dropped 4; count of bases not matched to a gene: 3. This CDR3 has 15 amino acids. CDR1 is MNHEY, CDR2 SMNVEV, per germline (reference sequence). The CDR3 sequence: CASSLGTSDADTQYF. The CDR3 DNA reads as TGTGCCAGCAGTTTAGGGACTAGCGACGCAGATACGCAGTATTTT.

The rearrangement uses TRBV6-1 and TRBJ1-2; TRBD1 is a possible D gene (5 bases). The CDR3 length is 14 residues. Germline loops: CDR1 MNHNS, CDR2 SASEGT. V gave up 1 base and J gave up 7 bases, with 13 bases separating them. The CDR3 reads CASSEDRGIFGYTF. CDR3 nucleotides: TGTGCCAGCAGTGAAGATCGGGGGATCTTTGGCTACACCTTC.

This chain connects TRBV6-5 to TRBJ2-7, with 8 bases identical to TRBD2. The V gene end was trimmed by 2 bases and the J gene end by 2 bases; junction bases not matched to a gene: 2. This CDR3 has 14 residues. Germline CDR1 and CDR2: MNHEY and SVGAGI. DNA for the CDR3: TGTGCCAGCAGTTACCTAGCGGGTACCTACGAGCAGTACTTC. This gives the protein CASSYLAGTYEQYF.

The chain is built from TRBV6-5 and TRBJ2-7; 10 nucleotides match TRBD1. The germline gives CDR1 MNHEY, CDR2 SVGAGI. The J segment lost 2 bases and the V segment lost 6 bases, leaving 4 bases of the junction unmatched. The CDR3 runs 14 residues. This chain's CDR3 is CASRRTGGAYEQYF. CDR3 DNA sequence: TGTGCCAGCAGGCGGACAGGGGGAGCCTACGAGCAGTACTTC.

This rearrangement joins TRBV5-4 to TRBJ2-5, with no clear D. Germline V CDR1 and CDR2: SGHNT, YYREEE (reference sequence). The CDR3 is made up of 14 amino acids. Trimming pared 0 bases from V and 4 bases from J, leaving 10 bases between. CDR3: CASSLAGLGETQYF. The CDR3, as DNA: TGTGCCAGCAGCTTGGCCGGGTTGGGAGAGACCCAGTACTTC.

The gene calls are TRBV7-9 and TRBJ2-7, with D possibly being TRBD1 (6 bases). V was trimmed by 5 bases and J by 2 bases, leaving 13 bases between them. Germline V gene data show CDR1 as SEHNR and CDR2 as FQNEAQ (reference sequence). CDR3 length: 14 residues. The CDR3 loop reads CASSPGQPTYEQYF. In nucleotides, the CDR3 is TGTGCCAGCAGCCCAGGACAGCCCACCTACGAGCAGTACTTC.

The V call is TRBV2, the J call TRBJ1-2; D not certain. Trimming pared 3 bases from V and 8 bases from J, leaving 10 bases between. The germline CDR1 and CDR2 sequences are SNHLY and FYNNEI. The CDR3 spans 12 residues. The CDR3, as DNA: TGTGCCAGCAGTGATTTCGGGGAGGGCTACACCTTC. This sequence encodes CASSDFGEGYTF. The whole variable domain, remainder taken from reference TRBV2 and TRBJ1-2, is EPEVTQTPSHQVTQMGQEVILRCVPISNHLYFYWYRQILGQKVEFLVSFYNNEISEKSEIFDDQFSVERPDGSNFTLKIRSTKLEDSAMYFCASSDFGEGYTFGSGTRLTVV.

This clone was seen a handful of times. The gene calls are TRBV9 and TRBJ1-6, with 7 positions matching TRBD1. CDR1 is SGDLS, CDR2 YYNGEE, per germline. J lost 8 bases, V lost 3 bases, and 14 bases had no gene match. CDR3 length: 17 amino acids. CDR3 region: CASSEVEGGRGYSPLHF. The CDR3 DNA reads TGTGCCAGCAGCGAGGTAGAAGGGGGCAGAGGTTATTCACCCCTCCACTTT.

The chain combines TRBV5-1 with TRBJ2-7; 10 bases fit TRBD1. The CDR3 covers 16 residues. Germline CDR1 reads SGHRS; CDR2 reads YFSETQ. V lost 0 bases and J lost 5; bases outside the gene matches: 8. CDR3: CASSLAGQGDFHEQYF. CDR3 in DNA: TGCGCCAGCAGCTTGGCCGGACAGGGGGATTTCCACGAGCAGTACTTC.

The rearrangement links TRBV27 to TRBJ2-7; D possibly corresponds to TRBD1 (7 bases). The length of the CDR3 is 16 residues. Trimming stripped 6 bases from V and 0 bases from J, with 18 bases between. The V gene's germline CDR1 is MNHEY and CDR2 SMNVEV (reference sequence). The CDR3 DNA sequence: TGTGCCAGCAGCAGGGACTCGACAGGGCGCTCCTACGAGCAGTACTTC. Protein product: CASSRDSTGRSYEQYF.

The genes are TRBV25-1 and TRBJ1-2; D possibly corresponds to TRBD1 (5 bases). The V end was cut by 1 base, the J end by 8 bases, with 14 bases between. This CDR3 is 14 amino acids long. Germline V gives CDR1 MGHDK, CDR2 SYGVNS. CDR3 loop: CASSELIPGEGYTF. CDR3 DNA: TGTGCCAGCAGTGAATTGATTCCGGGGGAAGGCTACACCTTC.

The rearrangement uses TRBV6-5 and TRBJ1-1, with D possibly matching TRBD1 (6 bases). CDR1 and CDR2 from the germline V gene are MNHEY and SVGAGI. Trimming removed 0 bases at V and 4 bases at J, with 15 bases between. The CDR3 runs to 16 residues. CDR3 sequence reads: CASSYSTVGGPTEAFF. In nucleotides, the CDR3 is TGTGCCAGCAGTTACTCGACTGTCGGGGGGCCCACTGAAGCTTTCTTT.

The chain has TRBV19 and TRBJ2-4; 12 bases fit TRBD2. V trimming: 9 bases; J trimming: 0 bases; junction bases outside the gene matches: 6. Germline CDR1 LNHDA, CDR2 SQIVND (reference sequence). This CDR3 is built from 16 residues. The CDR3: CASQGLAGLAKNIQYF. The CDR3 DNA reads TGTGCCAGCCAAGGACTAGCGGGATTAGCCAAAAACATTCAGTACTTC.

The CDR3 sequence is CASSVDTDSPLHF. CDR3 DNA sequence: TGTGCCAGCAGCGTAGACACTGATTCACCCCTCCACTTT. J is TRBJ1-6 and V is TRBV6-6; D gene uncertain. V lost 6 bases to trimming and J lost 8 bases, with 11 bases between them. This CDR3 is built from 13 residues. Germline CDR1 reads MNHNY; CDR2 reads SVGAGI (reference sequence).

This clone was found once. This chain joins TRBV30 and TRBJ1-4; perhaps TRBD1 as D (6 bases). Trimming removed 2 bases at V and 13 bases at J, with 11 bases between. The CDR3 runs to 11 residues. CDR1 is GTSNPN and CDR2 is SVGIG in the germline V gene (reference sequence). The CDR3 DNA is TGTGCCTGGAGTCCACAGGGAATACTGTTTTTT. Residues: CAWSPQGILFF.

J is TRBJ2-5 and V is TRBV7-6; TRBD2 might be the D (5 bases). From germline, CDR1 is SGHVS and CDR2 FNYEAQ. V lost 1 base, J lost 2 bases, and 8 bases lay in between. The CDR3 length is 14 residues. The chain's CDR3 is CASSLGADQETQYF. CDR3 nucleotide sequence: TGTGCCAGCAGCTTAGGAGCGGATCAAGAGACCCAGTACTTC.

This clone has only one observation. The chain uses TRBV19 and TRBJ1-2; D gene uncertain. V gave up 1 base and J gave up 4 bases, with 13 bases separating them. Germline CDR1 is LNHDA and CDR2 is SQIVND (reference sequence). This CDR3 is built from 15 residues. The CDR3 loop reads CASSIVQTLVYGYTF. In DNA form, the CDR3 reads TGTGCCAGTAGTATAGTACAAACCTTGGTCTATGGCTACACCTTC.